These 20 T cell receptor beta chains were sequenced from one sample in a study of blood T cell repertoires in COVID-19 (dated by TCRdb to 2019 to 2021). The library was obtained by the immunoSEQ multiplex PCR assay. TCRdb holds this immuneACCESS table with in-frame rearrangements only. Some clones are missing; in checked studies, unresolved V genes explain under half, and the rest has no known cause. The sample profile shows 270,000 or so clones; around 90% of them were found once. Jointly, the top ten make up over 2% of the sample. Sequenced material: PBMCs or T cells enriched from blood (not recorded which). These receptor sequences come from a woman in her 40s with acute COVID-19.

J is TRBJ1-2 and V is TRBV29-1; perhaps TRBD1 as D (6 bases). Germline CDR1 and CDR2: SQVTM and ANQGSEA. CDR3 size: 13 residues. Trimming cost V 4 bases and J 4 bases, with 13 bases left between them. This chain's CDR3 is CSVAQGQAYGYTF. CDR3 sequence (DNA): TGCAGCGTTGCACAGGGTCAGGCCTATGGCTACACCTTC.

The gene calls are TRBV7-8 and TRBJ2-4; D might be TRBD2 (6 bases). CDR3 length: 14 residues. The germline V and J ends were trimmed by 1 base and 2 bases, with 6 bases remaining between them. CDR1 and CDR2 (germline): SGHVS, FQNEAQ. The CDR3 loop reads CASSLGTTKNIQYF. The DNA of the CDR3 is TGTGCCAGCAGCTTAGGGACTACCAAAAACATTCAGTACTTC.

This rearrangement joins TRBV5-1 to TRBJ2-2; TRBD2 is a possible D gene (6 bases). Germline CDR1 SGHRS, CDR2 YFSETQ. The germline V and J ends were trimmed by 6 bases and 1 base, with 13 bases remaining between them. This CDR3 is built from 15 residues. CDR3 bases: TGCGCCAGCAATCCCCAAGCGGGGAACACCGGGGAGCTGTTTTTT. It is translated as CASNPQAGNTGELFF.

This chain connects TRBV5-1 to TRBJ1-4, with 9 bases identical to TRBD1. The V gene end was trimmed by 4 bases and the J gene end by 0 bases; junction bases not matched to a gene: 7. CDR3 size: 17 residues. Germline CDR1 reads SGHRS; CDR2 reads YFSETQ. The CDR3 nucleotides are TGCGCCAGCAGCCGCGGACAGGGGCGTGCAACTAATGAAAAACTGTTTTTT. The encoded protein is CASSRGQGRATNEKLFF.

The chain employs TRBV7-2 and TRBJ1-6, with D unclear. Germline V gene data show CDR1 as SGHTA and CDR2 as FQGNSA. This CDR3 is 13 amino acids long. V was cut by 4 bases and J by 9 bases, with 10 bases left in between. The CDR3 loop is CASSSIPVSPLHF. Written as DNA, the CDR3 is TGTGCCAGCAGCTCAATCCCAGTTTCACCCCTCCACTTT. The complete variable domain, with remaining parts taken from reference TRBV7-2 and TRBJ1-6, reads GAGVSQSPSNKVTEKGKDVELRCDPISGHTALYWYRQSLGQGLEFLIYFQGNSAPDKSGLPSDRFSAERTGGSVSTLTIQRTQQEDSAVYLCASSSIPVSPLHFGNGTRLTVT.

The rearrangement uses TRBV6-2 or TRBV6-3 and TRBJ1-2, with unresolved D. This CDR3 contains 13 residues. Trimming pared 2 bases from V and 3 bases from J, leaving 7 bases between. Germline V gene lookup returns CDR1 MNHEY and CDR2 SVGEGT. CDR3 region: CASSYGQYYGYTF. CDR3 DNA: TGTGCCAGCAGTTACGGCCAGTACTATGGCTACACCTTC.

The V call is TRBV18, the J call TRBJ1-1, with 8 bases fitting TRBD1. J gave up 7 bases and V 3 bases, and 13 bases lay outside the gene matches. The CDR3 extends over 16 amino acids. Germline-derived CDR1 and CDR2 are KGHSH and LQKENI. In DNA form, the CDR3 reads TGTGCCAGCTCACCCGGGGCAGGGGGCGAGAGGGTTGAAGCTTTCTTT. This sequence encodes CASSPGAGGERVEAFF.

The chain recombines TRBV7-9 with TRBJ1-2, with TRBD1 matching 9 bases. The CDR3 contains 15 residues. Germline assignment: CDR1 SEHNR and CDR2 FQNEAQ (reference sequence). V trimming: 5 bases; J trimming: 6 bases; junction bases outside the gene matches: 10. The CDR3 spells CASSTTGTGSDGYTF. In nucleotides, the CDR3 is TGTGCCAGCAGCACCACCGGGACAGGGAGTGATGGCTACACCTTC.

Points on this clone: One end of the junction is discordant with germline, which a read error may explain. CDR3 loop: CASSPRDSPGGLFF. CDR3 bases: TGTGCCAGCAGCCCCCGGGACAGCCCCGGGGGGCTGTTTTTT. V gene TRBV7-9 combines with J gene TRBJ2-2; a weak D match, TRBD1 (7 bases). The CDR3 length is 14 residues. Germline values: CDR1 SEHNR, CDR2 FQNEAQ (reference sequence).

This clone was seen a few times. The chain is built from TRBV3-1 (or the pseudogene TRBV3-2) and TRBJ1-1; TRBD1 aligns across 8 bases. The CDR3 has 17 residues. CDR1 and CDR2 from the germline V gene are LGHDT and YNNKEL (reference sequence). J was trimmed by 5 bases and V by 0 bases; bases with no gene match: 11. In DNA form, the CDR3 reads TGTGCCAGCAGCCAAGATCTGACAGGGGCTTTAAGTACTGAAGCTTTCTTT. This encodes CASSQDLTGALSTEAFF.

The chain employs TRBV14 and TRBJ2-3; TRBD2 matches 7 bases. The CDR3 runs 14 residues. Per the germline V gene, CDR1 is SGHDN and CDR2 is FVKESK. Trimming removed 1 base from V and 9 bases from J; junction bases left unmatched: 7. This CDR3 reads CASSQGGSSGTQYF. CDR3 in DNA: TGTGCCAGCAGCCAAGGTGGGAGTAGCGGGACGCAGTATTTT.

The gene calls are TRBV6-1 and TRBJ2-7; TRBD2 might be the D (6 bases). V lost 3 bases to trimming and J lost 5 bases, with 8 bases between them. The CDR3 covers 12 residues. CDR1 and CDR2 (germline): MNHNS, SASEGT. For the CDR3, the DNA is TGTGCCAGCAGTGATACGGGAGACGAGCAGTACTTC. It is translated as CASSDTGDEQYF.

The rearrangement links TRBV5-1 to TRBJ1-2, with 7 bases matching TRBD1. Per the germline V gene, CDR1 is SGHRS and CDR2 is YFSETQ. With V trimmed by 0 bases and J by 6 bases, 5 bases remained unmatched. CDR3 length: 14 amino acids. The CDR3 DNA reads TGCGCCAGCAGCTTGGTACCGGGACAGCATGGCTACACCTTC. This codes for CASSLVPGQHGYTF.

This chain links TRBV6-2 or TRBV6-3 with TRBJ1-6; no reliable D call. Germline V gene sequence: CDR1 MNHEY, CDR2 SVGEGT. Trimming cost V 6 bases and J 9 bases, with 12 bases left between them. CDR3 length: 13 residues. In DNA, the CDR3 is TGTGCCAGCAGCCGAGAGGGAGGTTCACCCCTCCACTTT. The encoded protein is CASSREGGSPLHF.

V is TRBV7-8 and J is TRBJ1-3, with D uncertain. In germline, CDR1 is SGHVS, CDR2 FQNEAQ. Trimming removed 0 bases from V and 2 bases from J, with 14 bases in between. The CDR3 runs 17 residues. CDR3 sequence: CASSLAIGEGAGNTIYF. As DNA, the CDR3 is TGTGCCAGCAGCTTAGCGATCGGGGAAGGTGCTGGAAACACCATATATTTT.

This rearrangement joins TRBV19 to TRBJ1-2; 9 nucleotides agree with TRBD1. V was pared by 3 bases and J by 5 bases, with 4 bases of the junction left unmatched. In germline, CDR1 is LNHDA, CDR2 SQIVND (reference sequence). This CDR3 contains 14 residues. The CDR3 DNA reads TGTGCCAGTAGTATGCGGACAGGGGTTTATGGCTACACCTTC. This encodes CASSMRTGVYGYTF.

This clone has more than one count but fewer than ten. V and J are TRBV7-9 and TRBJ2-7; 8 bases fit TRBD1. The V and J ends lost 7 bases and 6 bases, in that order; junction bases with no gene match: 11. This CDR3 is built from 14 residues. In germline, CDR1 is SEHNR, CDR2 FQNEAQ (reference sequence). The CDR3 region has the DNA TGTGCCAGCACCCCCATAGGACAGGGTCTCGAGCAGTACTTC. This translates into CASTPIGQGLEQYF.

The chain couples TRBV7-8 to TRBJ2-3, with TRBD1 matching over 8 bases. There are 14 residues in the CDR3. Trimming took 5 bases from V and 6 from J; bases not matched to a gene: 7. Germline values: CDR1 SGHVS, CDR2 FQNEAQ. CDR3 bases: TGTGCCAGCAGCCAAAGGACAGGGACGGATACGCAGTATTTT. Translated: CASSQRTGTDTQYF. Supplemented by reference TRBV7-8 and TRBJ2-3, the full variable domain reads GAGVSQSPRYKVAKRGQDVALRCDPISGHVSLFWYQQALGQGPEFLTYFQNEAQLDKSGLPSDRFFAERPEGSVSTLKIQRTQQEDSAVYLCASSQRTGTDTQYFGPGTRLTVL.

The genes are TRBV7-3 and TRBJ2-1; 7 bases fit TRBD2. With V trimmed by 1 base and J by 0 bases, 3 bases remained unmatched. Germline values: CDR1 SGHTA, CDR2 FQGTGA. The CDR3 is made up of 16 amino acids. Written as DNA, the CDR3 is TGTGCCAGCAGCTTAAATGCGGGAGACTCCTACAATGAGCAGTTCTTC. Protein: CASSLNAGDSYNEQFF.

The rearrangement joins TRBV2 to TRBJ1-1; D gene ambiguous. V lost 8 bases and J lost 3, with 10 bases in between. The length of the CDR3 is 12 residues. Germline V gives CDR1 SNHLY, CDR2 FYNNEI. In nucleotides, the CDR3 is TGTGCCAGCGTTAGATCGGACACTGAAGCTTTCTTT. Its translation: CASVRSDTEAFF.